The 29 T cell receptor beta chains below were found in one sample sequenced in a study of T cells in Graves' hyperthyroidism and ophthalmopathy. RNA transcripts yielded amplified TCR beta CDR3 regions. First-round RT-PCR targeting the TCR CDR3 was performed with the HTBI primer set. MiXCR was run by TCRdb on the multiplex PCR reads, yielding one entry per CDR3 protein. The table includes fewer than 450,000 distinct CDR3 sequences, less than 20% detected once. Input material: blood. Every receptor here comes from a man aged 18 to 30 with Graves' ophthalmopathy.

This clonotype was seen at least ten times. CDR3 DNA: TGTGCCAGCAGTTACTCCGGCTATGGCTACACCTTC. Protein product: CASSYSGYGYTF. J is TRBJ1-2 and V is TRBV6-5; no clear D. The ends were cut back, 0 bases at V and 4 bases at J, with 3 bases in the middle. The length of the CDR3 is 12 residues. The V gene's germline CDR1 is MNHEY and CDR2 SVGAGI.

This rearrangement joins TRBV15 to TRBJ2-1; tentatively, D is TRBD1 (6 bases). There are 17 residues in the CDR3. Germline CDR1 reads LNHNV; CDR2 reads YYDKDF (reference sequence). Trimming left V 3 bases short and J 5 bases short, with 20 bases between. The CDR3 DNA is TGTGCCACCAGCAGGACGGGACGACAGGATTTCCACAATGAGCAGTTCTTC. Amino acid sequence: CATSRTGRQDFHNEQFF.

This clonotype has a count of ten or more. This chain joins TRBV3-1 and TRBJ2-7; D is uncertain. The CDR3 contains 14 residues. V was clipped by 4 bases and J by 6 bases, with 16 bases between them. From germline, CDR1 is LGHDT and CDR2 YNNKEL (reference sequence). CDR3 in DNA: TGTGCCAGCAGCCCACTATATGGACCACTCGAGCAGTACTTC. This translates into CASSPLYGPLEQYF.

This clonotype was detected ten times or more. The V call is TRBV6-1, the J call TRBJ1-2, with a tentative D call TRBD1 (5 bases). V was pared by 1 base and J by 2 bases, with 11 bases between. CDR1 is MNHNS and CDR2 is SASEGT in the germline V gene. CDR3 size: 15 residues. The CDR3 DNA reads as TGTGCCAGCAGTGAAGGTTCGGCAGGGAACTATGGCTACACCTTC. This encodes CASSEGSAGNYGYTF.

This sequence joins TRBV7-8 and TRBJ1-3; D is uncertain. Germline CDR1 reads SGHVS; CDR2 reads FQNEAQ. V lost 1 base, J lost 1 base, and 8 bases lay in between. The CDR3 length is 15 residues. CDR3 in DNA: TGTGCCAGCAGCTTAGTAGCCAGTTCTGGAAACACCATATATTTT. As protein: CASSLVASSGNTIYF.

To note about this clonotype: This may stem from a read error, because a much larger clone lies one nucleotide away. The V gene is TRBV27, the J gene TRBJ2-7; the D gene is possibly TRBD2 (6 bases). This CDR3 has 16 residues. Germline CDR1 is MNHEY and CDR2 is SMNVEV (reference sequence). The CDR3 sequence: CASSLWSGGLSYERYF. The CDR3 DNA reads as TGTGCCAGCAGTTTATGGTCTGGGGGACTCTCCTACGAGCGGTACTTC.

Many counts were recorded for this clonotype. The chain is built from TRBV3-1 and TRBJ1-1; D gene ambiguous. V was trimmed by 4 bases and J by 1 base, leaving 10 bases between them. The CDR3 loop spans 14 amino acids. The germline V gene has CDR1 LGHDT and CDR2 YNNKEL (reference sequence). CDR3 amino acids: CASSPSPANTEAFF. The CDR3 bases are TGTGCCAGCAGCCCCTCCCCAGCGAACACTGAAGCTTTCTTT.

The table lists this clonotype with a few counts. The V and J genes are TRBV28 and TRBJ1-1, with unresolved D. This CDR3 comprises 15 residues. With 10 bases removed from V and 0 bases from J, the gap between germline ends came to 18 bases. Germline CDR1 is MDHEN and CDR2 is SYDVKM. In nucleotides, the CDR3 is TGTGCCACCCTGAACTCCCAGCTTATGAACACTGAAGCTTTCTTT. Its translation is CATLNSQLMNTEAFF.

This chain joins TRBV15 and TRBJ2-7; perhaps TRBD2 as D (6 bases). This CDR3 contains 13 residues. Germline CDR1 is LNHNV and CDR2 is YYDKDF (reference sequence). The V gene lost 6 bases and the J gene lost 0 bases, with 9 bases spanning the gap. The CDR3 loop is CATRGGDSYEQYF. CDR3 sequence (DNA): TGTGCCACCAGGGGAGGAGACTCCTACGAGCAGTACTTC.

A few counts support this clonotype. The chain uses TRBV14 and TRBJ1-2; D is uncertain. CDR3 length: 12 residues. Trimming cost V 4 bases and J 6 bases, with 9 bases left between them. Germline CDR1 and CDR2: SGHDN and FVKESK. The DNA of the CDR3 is TGTGCCAGCAGCCTGACCCTTCATGGCTACACCTTC. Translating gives CASSLTLHGYTF. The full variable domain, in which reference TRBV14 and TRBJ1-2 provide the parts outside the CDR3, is EAGVTQFPSHSVIEKGQTVTLRCDPISGHDNLYWYRRVMGKEIKFLLHFVKESKQDESGMPNNRFLAERTGGTYSTLKVQPAELEDSGVYFCASSLTLHGYTFGSGTRLTVV.

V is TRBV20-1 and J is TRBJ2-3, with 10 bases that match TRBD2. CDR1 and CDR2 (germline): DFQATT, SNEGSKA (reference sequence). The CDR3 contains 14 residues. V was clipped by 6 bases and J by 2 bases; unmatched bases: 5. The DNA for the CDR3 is TGCAGTGCCATAGCGGGGGGACTCACAGATACGCAGTATTTT. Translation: CSAIAGGLTDTQYF.

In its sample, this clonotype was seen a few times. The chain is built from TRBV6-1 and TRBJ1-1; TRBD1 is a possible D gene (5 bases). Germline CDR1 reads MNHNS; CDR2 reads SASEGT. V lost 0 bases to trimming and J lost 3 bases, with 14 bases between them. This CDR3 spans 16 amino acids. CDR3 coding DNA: TGTGCCAGCAGTGAAGCGCTTCGTGGGGGGGACACTGAAGCTTTCTTT. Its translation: CASSEALRGGDTEAFF.

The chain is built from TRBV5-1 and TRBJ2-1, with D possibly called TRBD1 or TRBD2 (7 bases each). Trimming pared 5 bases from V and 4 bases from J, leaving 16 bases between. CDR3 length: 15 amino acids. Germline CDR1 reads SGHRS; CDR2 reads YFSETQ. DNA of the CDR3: TGCGCCAGCAGTCAGGGGGGGGGGGAGTACAATGAGCAGTTCTTC. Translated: CASSQGGGEYNEQFF. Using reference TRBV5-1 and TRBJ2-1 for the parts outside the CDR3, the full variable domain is KAGVTQTPRYLIKTRGQQVTLSCSPISGHRSVSWYQQTPGQGLQFLFEYFSETQRNKGNFPGRFSGRQFSNSRSEMNVSTLELGDSALYLCASSQGGGEYNEQFFGPGTRLTVL.

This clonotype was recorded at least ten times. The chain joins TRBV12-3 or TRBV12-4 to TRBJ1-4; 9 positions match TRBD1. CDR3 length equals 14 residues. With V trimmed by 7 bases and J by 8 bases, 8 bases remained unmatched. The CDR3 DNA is TGTGCCAGCACCAAGGGGACAGGGACGGAAAAACTGTTTTTT. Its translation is CASTKGTGTEKLFF.

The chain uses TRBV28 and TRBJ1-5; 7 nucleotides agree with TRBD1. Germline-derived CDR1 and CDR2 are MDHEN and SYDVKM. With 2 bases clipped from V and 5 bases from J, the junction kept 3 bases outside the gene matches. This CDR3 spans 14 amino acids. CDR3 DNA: TGTGCCAGCAGTTTAGACAGGGAAGATCAGCCCCAGCATTTT. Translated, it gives CASSLDREDQPQHF.

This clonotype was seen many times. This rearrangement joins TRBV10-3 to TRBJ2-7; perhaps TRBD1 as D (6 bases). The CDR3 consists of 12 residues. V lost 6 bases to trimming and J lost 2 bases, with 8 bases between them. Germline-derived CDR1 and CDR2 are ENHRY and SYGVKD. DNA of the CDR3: TGTGCCATCAGCGACAGGACCTACGAGCAGTACTTC. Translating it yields CAISDRTYEQYF.

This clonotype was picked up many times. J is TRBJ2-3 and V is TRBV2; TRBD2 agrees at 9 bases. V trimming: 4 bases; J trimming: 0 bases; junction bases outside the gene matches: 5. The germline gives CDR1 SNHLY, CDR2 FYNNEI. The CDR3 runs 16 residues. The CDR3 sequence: CASSVGLAGSTDTQYF. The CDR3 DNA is TGTGCCAGCAGTGTCGGGCTAGCGGGGAGCACAGATACGCAGTATTTT.

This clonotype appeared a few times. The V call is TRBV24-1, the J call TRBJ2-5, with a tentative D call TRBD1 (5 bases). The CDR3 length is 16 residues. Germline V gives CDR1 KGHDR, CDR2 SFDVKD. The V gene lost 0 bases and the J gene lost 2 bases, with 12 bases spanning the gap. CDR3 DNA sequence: TGTGCCACCAGTGATTTGTCGGCTCAGGGTCAAGAGACCCAGTACTTC. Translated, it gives CATSDLSAQGQETQYF.

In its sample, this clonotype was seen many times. The CDR3 reads CASSFRTVNTEAFF. CDR3 in DNA: TGTGCCAGCAGTTTCCGGACAGTCAACACTGAAGCTTTCTTT. The V gene is TRBV12-3 or TRBV12-4, the J gene TRBJ1-1; tentative D call: TRBD1 (6 bases). The CDR3 covers 14 residues. The V end lost 3 bases, the J end lost 2 bases, and 10 bases lay between the germline ends.

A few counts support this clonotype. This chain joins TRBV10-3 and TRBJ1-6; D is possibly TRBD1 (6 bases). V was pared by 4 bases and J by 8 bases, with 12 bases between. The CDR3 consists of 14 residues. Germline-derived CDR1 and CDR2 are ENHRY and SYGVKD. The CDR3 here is CAISAGDSDSPLHF. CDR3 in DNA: TGTGCCATCAGTGCAGGGGACTCGGATTCACCCCTCCACTTT.

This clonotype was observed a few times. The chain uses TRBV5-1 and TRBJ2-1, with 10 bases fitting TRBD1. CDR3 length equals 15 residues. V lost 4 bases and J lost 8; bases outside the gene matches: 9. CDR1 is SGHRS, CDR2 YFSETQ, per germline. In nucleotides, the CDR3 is TGCGCCAGCAGCGCCGGGACAGGGGATTTGCATGAGCAGTTCTTC. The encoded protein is CASSAGTGDLHEQFF.

The CDR3 reads CASSEGYLSYEQYF. CDR3 bases: TGTGCCAGCAGTGAAGGGTACCTCTCCTACGAGCAGTACTTC. J is TRBJ2-7 and V is TRBV6-1; the D is unclear. The germline V and J ends were trimmed by 1 base and 0 bases, with 7 bases remaining between them. This CDR3 region has 14 residues. Germline V CDR1 and CDR2: MNHNS, SASEGT.

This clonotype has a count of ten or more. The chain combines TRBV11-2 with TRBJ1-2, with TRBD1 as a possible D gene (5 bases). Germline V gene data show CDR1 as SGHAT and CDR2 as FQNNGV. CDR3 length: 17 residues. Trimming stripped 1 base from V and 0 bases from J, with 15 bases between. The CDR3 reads CASSLAAGPITNYGYTF. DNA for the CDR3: TGTGCCAGCAGCTTAGCAGCAGGGCCCATTACTAACTATGGCTACACCTTC.

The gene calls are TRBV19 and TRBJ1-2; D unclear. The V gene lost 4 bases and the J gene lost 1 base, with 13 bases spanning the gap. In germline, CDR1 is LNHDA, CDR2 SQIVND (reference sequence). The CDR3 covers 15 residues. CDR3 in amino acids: CASSKASGDNYGYTF. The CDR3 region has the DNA TGTGCCAGTAGTAAGGCGTCCGGGGATAACTATGGCTACACCTTC.

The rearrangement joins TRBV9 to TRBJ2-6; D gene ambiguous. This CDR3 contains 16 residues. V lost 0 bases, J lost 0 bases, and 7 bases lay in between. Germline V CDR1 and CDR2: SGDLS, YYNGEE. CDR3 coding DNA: TGTGCCAGCAGCGTAGGCGCAGGCTCTGGGGCCAACGTCCTGACTTTC. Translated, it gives CASSVGAGSGANVLTF.

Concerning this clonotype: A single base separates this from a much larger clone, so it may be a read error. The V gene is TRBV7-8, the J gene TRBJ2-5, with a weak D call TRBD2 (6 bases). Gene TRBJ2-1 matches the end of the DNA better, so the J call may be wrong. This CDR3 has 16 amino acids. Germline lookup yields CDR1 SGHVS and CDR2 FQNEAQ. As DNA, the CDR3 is TGTGCCAGCAGCTGGGTTGCGGGAAAGAATTTAGAGACCCAGTTCTTC. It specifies CASSWVAGKNLETQFF.

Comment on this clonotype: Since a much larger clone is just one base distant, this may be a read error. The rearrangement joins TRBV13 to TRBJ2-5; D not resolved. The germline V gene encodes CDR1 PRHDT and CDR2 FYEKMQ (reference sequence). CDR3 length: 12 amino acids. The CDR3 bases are TGTGCCAGCAGCTCCACCAAAGGGCCGACGCACTTC. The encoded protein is CASSSTKGPTHF. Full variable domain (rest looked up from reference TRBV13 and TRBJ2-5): AAGVIQSPRHLIKEKRETATLKCYPIPRHDTVYWYQQGPGQDPQFLISFYEKMQSDKGSIPDRFSAQQFSDYHSELNMSSLELGDSALYFCASSSTKGPTHFGPGTRLLVL.

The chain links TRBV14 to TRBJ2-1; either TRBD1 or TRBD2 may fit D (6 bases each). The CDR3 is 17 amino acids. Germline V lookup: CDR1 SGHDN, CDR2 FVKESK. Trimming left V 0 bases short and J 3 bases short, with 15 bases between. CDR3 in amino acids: CASSQELMGGVYNEQFF. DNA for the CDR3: TGTGCCAGCAGCCAAGAATTAATGGGGGGCGTCTACAATGAGCAGTTCTTC.

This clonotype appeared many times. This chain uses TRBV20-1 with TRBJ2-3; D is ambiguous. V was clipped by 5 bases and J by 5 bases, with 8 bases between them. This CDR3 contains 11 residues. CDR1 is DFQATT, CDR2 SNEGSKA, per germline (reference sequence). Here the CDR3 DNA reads TGCAGTGCTCCACGACTAGATACGCAGTATTTT. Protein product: CSAPRLDTQYF.